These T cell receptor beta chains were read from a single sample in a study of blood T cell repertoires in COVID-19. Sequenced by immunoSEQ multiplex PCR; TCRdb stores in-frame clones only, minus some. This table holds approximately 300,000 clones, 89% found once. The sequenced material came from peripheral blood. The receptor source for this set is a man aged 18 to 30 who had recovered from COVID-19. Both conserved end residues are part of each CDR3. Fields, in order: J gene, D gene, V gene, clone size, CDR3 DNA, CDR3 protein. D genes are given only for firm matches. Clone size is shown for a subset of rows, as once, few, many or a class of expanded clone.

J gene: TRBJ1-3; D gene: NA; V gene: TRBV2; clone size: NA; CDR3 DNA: TGTGCCAGCAGGTCGAGGGATCTTGGAAACACCATATATTTT; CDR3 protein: CASRSRDLGNTIYF
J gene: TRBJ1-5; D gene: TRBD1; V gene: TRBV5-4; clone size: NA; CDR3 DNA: TGTGCCAGCAGCTTACAGGGGAACAATCAGCCCCAGCATTTT; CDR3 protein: CASSLQGNNQPQHF
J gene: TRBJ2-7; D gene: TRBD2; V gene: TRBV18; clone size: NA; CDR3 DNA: TGTGCCAGCTCACCACCCGGACTAGCGGGGGGTTTCTCCTACGAGCAGTACTTC; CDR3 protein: CASSPPGLAGGFSYEQYF
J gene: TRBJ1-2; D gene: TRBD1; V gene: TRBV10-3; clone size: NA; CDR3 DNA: TGTGCCATCAGTGGCGGGACAGGGGAGATCTATGGCTACACCTTC; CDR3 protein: CAISGGTGEIYGYTF
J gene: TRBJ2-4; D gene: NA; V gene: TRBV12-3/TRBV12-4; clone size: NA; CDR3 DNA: TGTGCCAGCAGTTTTTCCCCATCGGACATTCAGTACTTC; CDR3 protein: CASSFSPSDIQYF
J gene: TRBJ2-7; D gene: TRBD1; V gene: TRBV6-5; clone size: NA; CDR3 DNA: TGTGCCAGCAAACTAAACCGGGACAGGGCTCGCGAGCAGTACTTC; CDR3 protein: CASKLNRDRAREQYF
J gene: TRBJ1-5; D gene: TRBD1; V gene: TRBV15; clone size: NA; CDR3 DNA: TGTGCCACCAGCAGACCGGACAGGGGTTCGGGCAATCAGCCCCAGCATTTT; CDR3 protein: CATSRPDRGSGNQPQHF
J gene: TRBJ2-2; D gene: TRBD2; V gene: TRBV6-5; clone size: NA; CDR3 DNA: TGTGCCAGCAGTTACACGACTAGCGGGGGGGCCGGGGAGCTGTTTTTT; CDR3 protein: CASSYTTSGGAGELFF
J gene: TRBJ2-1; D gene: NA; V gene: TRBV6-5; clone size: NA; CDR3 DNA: TGTGCCAGCAGTTATAGGGGGGGGACCTACAATGAGCAGTTCTTC; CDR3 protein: CASSYRGGTYNEQFF
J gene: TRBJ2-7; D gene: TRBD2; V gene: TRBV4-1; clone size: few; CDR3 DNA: TGCGCCAGCAGCCCCTCGAACCGACTAGCGGGGGACTACGAGCAGTACTTC; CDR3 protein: CASSPSNRLAGDYEQYF
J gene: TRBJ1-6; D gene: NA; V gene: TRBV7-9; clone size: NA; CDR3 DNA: TGTGCCAGCAGTGTAGACAGGCCTAATTCACCCCTCCACTTT; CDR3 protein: CASSVDRPNSPLHF
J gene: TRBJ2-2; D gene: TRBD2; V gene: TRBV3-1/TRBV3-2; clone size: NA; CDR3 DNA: TGTGCCAGCAGCCAAGATAGCGGGGCGACGGAGCTGTTTTTT; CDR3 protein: CASSQDSGATELFF
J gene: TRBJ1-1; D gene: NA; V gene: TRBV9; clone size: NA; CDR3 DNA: TGTGCCAGCAGTGCAGGGATTGGAACTGAAGCTTTCTTT; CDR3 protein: CASSAGIGTEAFF
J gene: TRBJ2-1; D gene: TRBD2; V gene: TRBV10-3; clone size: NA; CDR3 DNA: TGTGCCATCAGTCCCGGGACTAGCGGGGGGGCCTACAATGAGCAGTTCTTC; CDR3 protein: CAISPGTSGGAYNEQFF
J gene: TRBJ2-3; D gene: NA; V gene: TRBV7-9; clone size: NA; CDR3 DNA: TGTGCCAGCAGCTTAGACTGGTCCACAGATACGCAGTATTTT; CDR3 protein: CASSLDWSTDTQYF
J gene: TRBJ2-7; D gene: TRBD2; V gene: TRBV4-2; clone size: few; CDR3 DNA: TGTGCCAGCAGCCCCGTCCCCGCGGGAGGCACCTACGAGCAGTACTTC; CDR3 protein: CASSPVPAGGTYEQYF
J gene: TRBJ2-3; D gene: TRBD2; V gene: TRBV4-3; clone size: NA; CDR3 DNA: TGCGCCAGCAGCCAAGGGATCCAGCGGGGGGACCGCACAGATACGCAGTATTTT; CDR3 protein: CASSQGIQRGDRTDTQYF
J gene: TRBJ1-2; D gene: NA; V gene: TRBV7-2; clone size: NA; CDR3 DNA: TGTGCCAGCAGCTTATTGGAGGCGGGGGGGTATGGCTACACCTTC; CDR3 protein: CASSLLEAGGYGYTF
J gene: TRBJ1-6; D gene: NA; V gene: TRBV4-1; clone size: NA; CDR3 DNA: TGCGCCAGCAGCCAAGAGGCAGGGGTAGATTCACCCCTCCACTTT; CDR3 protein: CASSQEAGVDSPLHF
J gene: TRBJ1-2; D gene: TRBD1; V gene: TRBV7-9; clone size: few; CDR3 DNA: TGTGCCAGCAGCTTAGCGGGACAGGGGGCGAGCGGCTACACCTTC; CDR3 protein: CASSLAGQGASGYTF
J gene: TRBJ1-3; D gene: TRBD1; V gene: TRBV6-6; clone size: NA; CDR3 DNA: TGTGCCAGCAGTACCTTGACAGGGAGCTCTGGAAACACCATATATTTT; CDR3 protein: CASSTLTGSSGNTIYF
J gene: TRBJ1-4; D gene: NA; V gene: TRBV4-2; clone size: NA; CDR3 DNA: TGTGCCAGCAGCCAAGGAACAACAACTAATGAAAAACTGTTTTTT; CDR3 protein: CASSQGTTTNEKLFF
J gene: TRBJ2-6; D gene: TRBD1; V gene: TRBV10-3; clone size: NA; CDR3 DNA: TGTGCCAGCCAGACAGGGGAAAGCTCTGGGGCCAACGTCCTGACTTTC; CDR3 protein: CASQTGESSGANVLTF
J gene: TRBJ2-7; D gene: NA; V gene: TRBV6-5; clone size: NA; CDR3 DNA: TGTGCCAGCAGCCTCGTGGTGGGGAGCTCCTACGAGCAGTACTTC; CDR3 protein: CASSLVVGSSYEQYF
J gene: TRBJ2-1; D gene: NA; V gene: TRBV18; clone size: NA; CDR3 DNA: TGTGCCAGCTCACCACCGCCCAGGTACAATGAGCAGTTCTTC; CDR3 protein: CASSPPPRYNEQFF
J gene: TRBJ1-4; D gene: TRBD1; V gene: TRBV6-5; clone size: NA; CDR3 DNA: TGTGCCAGCAGCGCATCGGGACAGGGTAATGAAAAACTGTTTTTT; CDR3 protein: CASSASGQGNEKLFF
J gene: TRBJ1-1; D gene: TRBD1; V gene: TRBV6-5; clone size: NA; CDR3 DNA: TGTGCCAGCAGTTACCACAATCAGGGGGCAAGCACTGAAGCTTTCTTT; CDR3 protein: CASSYHNQGASTEAFF
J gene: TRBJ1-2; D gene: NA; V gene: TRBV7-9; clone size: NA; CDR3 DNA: TGTGCCAGCAGCAGGTCGGGAGGGACATTGTATGGCTACACCTTC; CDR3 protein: CASSRSGGTLYGYTF
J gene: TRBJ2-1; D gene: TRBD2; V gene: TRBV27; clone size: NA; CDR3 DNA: TGTGCCAGCAGTCTCTTAGCGGGGGGGCTTGACAATGAGCAGTTCTTC; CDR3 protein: CASSLLAGGLDNEQFF
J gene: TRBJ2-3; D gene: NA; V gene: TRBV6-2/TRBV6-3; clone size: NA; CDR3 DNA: TGTGCCAGCAGTTACACGGGGCTAGCGACAGATACGCAGTATTTT; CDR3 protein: CASSYTGLATDTQYF
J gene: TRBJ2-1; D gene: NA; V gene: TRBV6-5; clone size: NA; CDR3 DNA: TGTGCCAGCATGAACTTCGCCTACAATGAGCAGTTCTTC; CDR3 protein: CASMNFAYNEQFF
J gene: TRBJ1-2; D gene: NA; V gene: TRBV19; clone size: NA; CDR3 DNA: TGTGCCAGTACCAATAGCCACCGAGGAGGGAATGGCTACACCTTC; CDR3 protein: CASTNSHRGGNGYTF
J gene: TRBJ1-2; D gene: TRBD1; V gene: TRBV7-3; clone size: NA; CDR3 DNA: TGTGCCAGCAGCCCATCTCAGGGGGCGGACTATGGCTACACCTTC; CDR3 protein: CASSPSQGADYGYTF
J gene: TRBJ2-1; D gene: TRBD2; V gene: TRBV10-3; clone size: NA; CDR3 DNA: TGTGCCATCAGTGAAGAGCGGGAGGTTAACAATGAGCAGTTCTTC; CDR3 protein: CAISEEREVNNEQFF
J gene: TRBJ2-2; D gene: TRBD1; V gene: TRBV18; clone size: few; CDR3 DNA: TGTGCCAGCTCACCACCGTGGACAGGGGGCTACGGGGAGCTGTTTTTT; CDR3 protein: CASSPPWTGGYGELFF
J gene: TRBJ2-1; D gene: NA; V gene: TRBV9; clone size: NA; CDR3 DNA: TGTGCCAGCAGCAAAAACAGGGATAGGGATGAGCAGTTCTTC; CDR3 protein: CASSKNRDRDEQFF
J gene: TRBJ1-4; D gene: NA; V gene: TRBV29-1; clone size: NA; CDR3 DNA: TGCAGCGTCTGGGGGCATCAGGATGAAAAACTGTTTTTT; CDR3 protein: CSVWGHQDEKLFF
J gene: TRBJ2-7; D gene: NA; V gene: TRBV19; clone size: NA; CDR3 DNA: TGTGCCAGTAGTCTCTCTAACTGGGGGCCAGGGAGAAGCTCCTACGAGCAGTACTTC; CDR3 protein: CASSLSNWGPGRSSYEQYF
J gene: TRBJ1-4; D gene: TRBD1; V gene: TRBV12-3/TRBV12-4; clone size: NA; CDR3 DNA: TGTGCCAGCAGTCTCAGCACAGGACAGGGACTGTTTTTT; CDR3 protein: CASSLSTGQGLFF